A selection of T cell receptor beta chains follows, all from one sample in a study of T cell responses to AZD1222 COVID-19 vaccine. The data were produced by immunoSEQ multiplex PCR, yet TCRdb's version contains in-frame clones alone and is incomplete. The sample has tens of thousands of clones, 65% to 90% seen once. The material was peripheral blood, obtained on day 0 of AZD1222 vaccination. The receptors originated from an adult in good health. CDR3s include the opening cysteine and the closing phenylalanine or tryptophan. A D gene is named only where the DNA matches it firmly. The listing skips clone size in some rows; elsewhere it reads once, few, many or a size class.

>.|TRBJ1-2|TRBV6-5|.
TGTGCCACCTGTCCCGGGACAACTAACTATGGCTACACCTTC
CATCPGTTNYGYTF
>.|TRBJ2-1|TRBV29-1|TRBD2
TGCAGCGTTGAAGGGGGACTAGCGGGAGCGGTTTACAATGAGCAGTTCTTC
CSVEGGLAGAVYNEQFF
>.|TRBJ1-6|TRBV27|.
TGTGCCAGCAGTTCCCTCCTAACCCGACTGACCGACCCCGATAATTCACCCCTCCACTTT
CASSSLLTRLTDPDNSPLHF
>.|TRBJ1-6|TRBV3-1/TRBV3-2|TRBD1
TGTGCCAGCAGCCAAGACTCCGGGACAGGGGGTCAAGCCCTCCACTTT
CASSQDSGTGGQALHF
>once|TRBJ1-3|TRBV9|.
TGTGCCAGCAGCGTAGGGGAGGGAAACACCATATATTTT
CASSVGEGNTIYF
>.|TRBJ2-2|TRBV2|TRBD1
TGTGCCAGCAGTCGGACAGGAGGAGCCGGGGAGCTGTTTTTT
CASSRTGGAGELFF
>.|TRBJ1-4|TRBV3-1/TRBV3-2|TRBD1
TGTGCCACCTTAAACGTGGGACAGAGAAATGAAAAACTGTTTTTT
CATLNVGQRNEKLFF
>.|TRBJ1-2|TRBV2|.
TGTGCCAGCAAGAGCACGGGACTCTCCTATGGCTACACCTTC
CASKSTGLSYGYTF
>.|TRBJ1-5|TRBV19|TRBD1
TGTGCCAGTAGTATGGGACAGCCACTCAATCAGCCCCAGCATTTT
CASSMGQPLNQPQHF
>.|TRBJ2-6|TRBV28|.
TGTGCCAGCAGTTCCACGGGGGCTGGGGCCAACGTCCTGACTTTC
CASSSTGAGANVLTF
>.|TRBJ2-7|TRBV5-1|.
TGCGCCAGCAGCTTGTTGGCCGGGAGCGGAAACGAGCAGTACTTC
CASSLLAGSGNEQYF
>.|TRBJ2-7|TRBV4-2|TRBD2
TGTGCCAGCAGCCACGATAGGACTAGCGGGGTCACGGGGCGGGAGCAGTACTTC
CASSHDRTSGVTGREQYF
>.|TRBJ1-1|TRBV12-3/TRBV12-4|.
TGTGCCAGCAGATCGTTGAAGAACACTGAAGCTTTCTTT
CASRSLKNTEAFF
>.|TRBJ1-2|TRBV7-3|TRBD1
TGTGCCAGCAGCCGGGGGACAGGAAGTACTCAGGGCTACACCTTC
CASSRGTGSTQGYTF
>.|TRBJ2-7|TRBV21-1|.
TGTGCCAGCAGCAAAGCCCCGACAGCCTTCCTCTCCTACGAGCAGTACTTC
CASSKAPTAFLSYEQYF
>.|TRBJ2-7|TRBV28|TRBD2
TGTGCCAGCAGTAGCGGGAACTACGAGCAGTACTTC
CASSSGNYEQYF
>.|TRBJ2-1|TRBV5-1|TRBD1
TGCGCCAGCAGTTCCTCCGGGACAGGGGGTATCGATGAGCAGTTCTTC
CASSSSGTGGIDEQFF
>.|TRBJ2-1|TRBV19|TRBD1
TGTGCCAGTAGTATAGGGGGGACAGGGGGCTACAATGAGCAGTTCTTC
CASSIGGTGGYNEQFF
>.|TRBJ1-6|TRBV27|.
TGTGCCAGCAGTCAACGACAGAGTAATTCACCCCTCCACTTT
CASSQRQSNSPLHF
>.|TRBJ1-5|TRBV6-5|TRBD1
TGTGCCAGCAGCACCGACAGGGGAGCTCAGCCCCAGCATTTT
CASSTDRGAQPQHF